Following are 26 T cell receptor beta chains from one sample sequenced in a study of blood T cells in healthy people across ages. Next came a second PCR, run for roughly 6 to 11 cycles, which used a sample-barcoded 5' primer along with a J-beta primer mix. One entry per CDR3 protein, called by TCRdb with MiXCR from the 5' RACE reads. Of over 1,300,000 distinct CDR3 sequences detected, around 59% appear once; the ten largest clones hold roughly 6.3%. The sample was blood. These TCRs come from a man younger than 35 in good health.

The rearrangement uses TRBV5-1 and TRBJ1-1, with unresolved D. The CDR3 sequence is 12 residues long. Trimming took off 8 bases at V and 5 bases at J, with 13 bases between the two ends. Germline-derived CDR1 and CDR2 are SGHRS and YFSETQ. The CDR3 DNA is TGCGCCAGTAAGAGGAGTGAGACTGAAGCTTTCTTT. This gives the protein CASKRSETEAFF.

This sequence joins TRBV15 and TRBJ1-2; D perhaps matches TRBD1 (6 bases). CDR1 and CDR2 (germline): LNHNV, YYDKDF (reference sequence). The CDR3 spans 17 residues. With 0 bases removed from V and 5 bases from J, the gap between germline ends came to 19 bases. CDR3 amino acids: CATSRDYPSGGAYGYTF. The CDR3 DNA reads as TGTGCCACCAGCAGAGATTACCCATCGGGGGGGGCTTATGGCTACACCTTC.

The V gene is TRBV11-3, the J gene TRBJ2-5; TRBD1 aligns across 7 bases. Germline CDR1 is SGHNT and CDR2 is YENEEA. The junction had 11 bases not matched to a gene; V was cut back by 7 bases and J by 3 bases. The CDR3 contains 15 residues. The CDR3 is CASTRQGVRKETQYF. CDR3 sequence (DNA): TGTGCCAGCACCCGCCAGGGGGTTAGGAAAGAGACCCAGTACTTC.

The chain couples TRBV19 to TRBJ2-6; the D gene could be TRBD1 or TRBD2 (5 bases each). Germline V CDR1 and CDR2: LNHDA, SQIVND (reference sequence). The CDR3 totals 15 residues. Trimming shortened V by 11 bases and J by 2 bases, and 16 bases separated the two germline ends. This CDR3 reads CAVSPMGAGANVLTF. Here the CDR3 DNA reads TGTGCCGTGTCCCCCATGGGGGCTGGGGCCAACGTCCTGACTTTC.

This clonotype was found a few times. The gene calls are TRBV7-2 and TRBJ2-3, with 8 nucleotides matching TRBD2. The CDR3 length is 13 residues. Trimming cost V 6 bases and J 4 bases; bases outside gene matches: 3. In germline, CDR1 is SGHTA, CDR2 FQGNSA. In DNA, the CDR3 is TGTGCCAGCAGGGCGGGGGGTTCAGATACGCAGTATTTT. Protein product: CASRAGGSDTQYF. The entire variable domain, with the rest obtained from reference TRBV7-2 and TRBJ2-3, is as follows: GAGVSQSPSNKVTEKGKDVELRCDPISGHTALYWYRQSLGQGLEFLIYFQGNSAPDKSGLPSDRFSAERTGGSVSTLTIQRTQQEDSAVYLCASRAGGSDTQYFGPGTRLTVL.

About this clonotype itself: Sequence at one end of the junction differs from germline and may be a read error. The chain is built from TRBV7-2 and TRBJ1-3; TRBD1 might be the D (5 bases). CDR1 SGHTA and CDR2 FQGNSA come from the germline V gene. CDR3 length equals 14 residues. The CDR3 DNA follows: TGTGTCAGCAGCTTAAGGGGCGCTGGAAACACCATATATTTT. This encodes CVSSLRGAGNTIYF.

The chain combines TRBV10-3 with TRBJ2-7; D remains ambiguous. CDR1 is ENHRY and CDR2 is SYGVKD in the germline V gene. The length of the CDR3 is 12 residues. V lost 0 bases to trimming and J lost 7 bases, with 7 bases between them. The CDR3 DNA sequence: TGTGCCATCAGTGAGTCGGCGTTTGAGCAGTACTTC. Translated: CAISESAFEQYF.

This clonotype has a single count. The chain employs TRBV5-1 and TRBJ2-5; 13 bases align to TRBD2. Germline loops: CDR1 SGHRS, CDR2 YFSETQ. The V segment lost 2 bases and the J segment 11 bases; nucleotides outside the gene matches: 9. The CDR3 consists of 15 residues. The CDR3 is CASSFRTSGSTGQYF. The CDR3 nucleotides read TGCGCCAGCAGCTTTCGGACTAGCGGGAGTACCGGGCAGTACTTC.

This chain links TRBV12-3 or TRBV12-4 with TRBJ2-3, with D perhaps matching TRBD1 (5 bases). The CDR3 loop spans 16 amino acids. V dropped 3 bases and J dropped 2 bases, with 15 bases sitting between them. CDR3 sequence: CASSLGRVPNTDTQYF. Written as DNA, the CDR3 is TGTGCCAGCAGTTTGGGCAGGGTGCCTAACACAGATACGCAGTATTTT.

The rearrangement links TRBV28 to TRBJ1-2; TRBD1 aligns across 7 bases. The V gene end was trimmed by 10 bases and the J gene end by 1 base; junction bases not matched to a gene: 3. The CDR3 runs to 12 residues. Germline V gene data show CDR1 as MDHEN and CDR2 as SYDVKM. CDR3 amino acids: CATRDSNYGYTF. CDR3 in DNA: TGTGCCACCCGGGACAGTAACTATGGCTACACCTTC.

This clonotype was seen a single time. CDR3 sequence: CASSLAQRAGDTQYF. The CDR3 bases are TGTGCCAGCAGTTTAGCGCAGAGGGCAGGAGATACGCAGTATTTT. This rearrangement joins TRBV12-3 or TRBV12-4 to TRBJ2-3, with a weak D call TRBD2 (5 bases). Trimming shortened V by 0 bases and J by 5 bases, and 12 bases separated the two germline ends. This CDR3 spans 15 amino acids.

V is TRBV15 and J is TRBJ1-6; no definite D call. The germline CDR1 and CDR2 sequences are LNHNV and YYDKDF (reference sequence). The V end lost 6 bases, the J end lost 12 bases, and 15 bases lay between the germline ends. The CDR3 is made up of 13 amino acids. CDR3 sequence reads: CATRIGPSLPLHF. The CDR3 DNA is TGTGCCACCAGGATCGGGCCCTCCCTACCCCTCCACTTT.

The chain carries TRBV20-1 and TRBJ2-1; a possible D gene is TRBD2 (6 bases). Germline values: CDR1 DFQATT, CDR2 SNEGSKA (reference sequence). This CDR3 comprises 12 residues. V was cut by 6 bases and J by 9 bases, with 15 bases left in between. The CDR3 DNA reads as TGCAGTGCCATCCGGGGGTTGGGTGAGCAGTTCTTC. Amino acids: CSAIRGLGEQFF.

The chain links TRBV25-1 to TRBJ2-6; no firm D call. The germline V and J ends were trimmed by 4 bases and 6 bases, with 10 bases remaining between them. Germline V gives CDR1 MGHDK, CDR2 SYGVNS. This CDR3 region has 14 residues. CDR3 coding DNA: TGTGCCAGCAGTGGAAAACTGGAGGCCAACGTCCTGACTTTC. It is translated as CASSGKLEANVLTF. Full variable domain (outside the CDR3, taken from reference TRBV25-1 and TRBJ2-6): EADIYQTPRYLVIGTGKKITLECSQTMGHDKMYWYQQDPGMELHLIHYSYGVNSTEKGDLSSESTVSRIRTEHFPLTLESARPSHTSQYLCASSGKLEANVLTFGAGSRLTVL.

This rearrangement joins TRBV13 to TRBJ1-2; 8 nucleotides match TRBD1. From germline, CDR1 is PRHDT and CDR2 FYEKMQ (reference sequence). The CDR3 spans 17 residues. With V trimmed by 4 bases and J by 5 bases, 15 bases remained unmatched. CDR3 amino acids: CASSWGTGNALRYGYTF. The CDR3 nucleotides are TGTGCCAGCAGCTGGGGGACAGGTAACGCCTTGAGATATGGCTACACCTTC. The full variable domain, completed using reference TRBV13 and TRBJ1-2, is AAGVIQSPRHLIKEKRETATLKCYPIPRHDTVYWYQQGPGQDPQFLISFYEKMQSDKGSIPDRFSAQQFSDYHSELNMSSLELGDSALYFCASSWGTGNALRYGYTFGSGTRLTVV.

The rearrangement links TRBV12-3 or TRBV12-4 to TRBJ2-5; D is unclear. This CDR3 has 11 amino acids. Trimming removed 7 bases from V and 11 bases from J, with 14 bases in between. Here the CDR3 DNA reads TGTGCCAGCAAAACAGTTGGTGAGCAGTACTTC. It codes for CASKTVGEQYF.

The chain carries TRBV20-1 and TRBJ2-6, with 10 bases lining up with TRBD1. Trimming took 5 bases from V and 2 from J; bases not matched to a gene: 3. The CDR3 length is 15 residues. The germline V gene encodes CDR1 DFQATT and CDR2 SNEGSKA (reference sequence). The CDR3 nucleotides read TGCAGTGCTCCGACAGGGGGCCCTGGGGCCAACGTCCTGACTTTC. Its protein is CSAPTGGPGANVLTF.

This clonotype appeared a few times. The chain combines TRBV7-2 with TRBJ2-1, with D uncertain. Germline V gene sequence: CDR1 SGHTA, CDR2 FQGNSA. The V end was cut by 1 base, the J end by 2 bases, with 9 bases between. The CDR3 has 15 amino acids. The CDR3 spells CASSLEATPYNEQFF. Here the CDR3 DNA reads TGTGCCAGCAGCTTAGAAGCGACTCCCTACAATGAGCAGTTCTTC.

This clonotype occurred a few times. This sequence joins TRBV20-1 and TRBJ2-3; 7 bases line up with TRBD2. Trimming removed 1 base from V and 8 bases from J; junction bases left unmatched: 6. The length of the CDR3 is 13 residues. Germline V gene sequence: CDR1 DFQATT, CDR2 SNEGSKA (reference sequence). CDR3 DNA: TGCAGTGCTAGAGGGAAGGTAGCGGGTACGCAGTATTTT. Translation gives CSARGKVAGTQYF.

The chain is built from TRBV28 and TRBJ1-5; 11 bases map to TRBD1. The V gene end was trimmed by 6 bases and the J gene end by 6 bases; junction bases not matched to a gene: 4. The CDR3 is 14 residues long. Germline loops: CDR1 MDHEN, CDR2 SYDVKM. The CDR3 protein is CASSADRGLQPQHF. The CDR3, as DNA: TGTGCCAGCAGCGCGGACAGGGGGCTTCAGCCCCAGCATTTT. Using reference TRBV28 and TRBJ1-5 for the parts outside the CDR3, the full variable domain is DVKVTQSSRYLVKRTGEKVFLECVQDMDHENMFWYRQDPGLGLRLIYFSYDVKMKEKGDIPEGYSVSREKKERFSLILESASTNQTSMYLCASSADRGLQPQHFGDGTRLSIL.

The chain carries TRBV28 and TRBJ1-1; TRBD1 aligns across 7 bases. Germline CDR1 reads MDHEN; CDR2 reads SYDVKM. After removal of 6 bases from V and 0 bases from J, the junction contained 10 bases not matched to a gene. This CDR3 contains 16 residues. The CDR3 spells CASRPTSGTVNTEAFF. The DNA of the CDR3 is TGTGCCAGCAGACCCACGAGCGGGACAGTGAACACTGAAGCTTTCTTT.

The chain has TRBV4-1 and TRBJ2-1, with 7 nucleotides matching TRBD2. The V and J ends lost 2 bases and 6 bases, in that order; junction bases with no gene match: 7. The CDR3 is 15 amino acids. CDR1 is MGHRA, CDR2 YSYEKL, per germline. This chain's CDR3 is CASSQSGEGSNEQFF. The CDR3 nucleotides read TGCGCCAGCAGCCAAAGCGGGGAGGGGAGCAATGAGCAGTTCTTC.

The CDR3 reads CASTEWGTVYGYTF. The CDR3 DNA follows: TGTGCCAGCACCGAATGGGGGACGGTCTATGGCTACACCTTC. The chain carries TRBV2 and TRBJ1-2, with TRBD1 as a possible D gene (5 bases). The CDR3 covers 14 residues. V was pared by 7 bases and J by 4 bases, with 16 bases between. Germline V lookup: CDR1 SNHLY, CDR2 FYNNEI.

V gene TRBV5-1 combines with J gene TRBJ1-1, with D tentatively TRBD1 (5 bases). This CDR3 spans 13 amino acids. The germline V gene has CDR1 SGHRS and CDR2 YFSETQ. V was cut by 6 bases and J by 1 base, with 10 bases left in between. The CDR3 nucleotides read TGCGCCAGCAAACAGGTAGAGAACACTGAAGCTTTCTTT. Translated, it gives CASKQVENTEAFF.

The V and J genes are TRBV29-1 and TRBJ1-1, with D maybe TRBD1 (5 bases). The CDR3 spans 13 residues. V lost 1 base and J lost 1, with 7 bases in between. Germline CDR1 reads SQVTM; CDR2 reads ANQGSEA. The CDR3 DNA sequence: TGCAGCGTTGAAGCGGGGCAGAACACTGAAGCTTTCTTT. It is translated as CSVEAGQNTEAFF.

This clonotype appeared once. The rearrangement uses TRBV15 and TRBJ2-7, with 7 positions matching TRBD1. Germline loops: CDR1 LNHNV, CDR2 YYDKDF (reference sequence). The CDR3 runs 14 residues. The V segment lost 3 bases and the J segment 2 bases; nucleotides outside the gene matches: 4. CDR3 nucleotides: TGTGCCACCAGCAGTCGGGACAGCACCTACGAGCAGTACTTC. Translating gives CATSSRDSTYEQYF.